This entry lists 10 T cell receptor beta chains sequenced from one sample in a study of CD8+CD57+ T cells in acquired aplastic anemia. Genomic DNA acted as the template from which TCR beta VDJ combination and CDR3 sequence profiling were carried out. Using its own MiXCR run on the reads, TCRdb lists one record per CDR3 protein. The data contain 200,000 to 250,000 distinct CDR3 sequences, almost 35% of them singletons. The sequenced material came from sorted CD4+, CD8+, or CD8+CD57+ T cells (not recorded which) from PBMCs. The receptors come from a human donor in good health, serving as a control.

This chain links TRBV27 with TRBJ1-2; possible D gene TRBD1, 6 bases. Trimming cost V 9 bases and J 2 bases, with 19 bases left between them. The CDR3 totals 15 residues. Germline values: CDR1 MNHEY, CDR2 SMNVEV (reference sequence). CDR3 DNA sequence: TGTGCCAGTAGTATCGATGGGGGCGGGAACTATGGCTACACCTTC. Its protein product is CASSIDGGGNYGYTF.

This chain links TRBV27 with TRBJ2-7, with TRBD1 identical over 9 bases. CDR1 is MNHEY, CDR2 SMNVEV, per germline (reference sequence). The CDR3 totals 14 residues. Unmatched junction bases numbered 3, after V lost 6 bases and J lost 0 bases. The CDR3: CASRWTGDSYEQYF. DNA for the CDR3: TGTGCCAGCAGATGGACAGGGGACTCCTACGAGCAGTACTTC.

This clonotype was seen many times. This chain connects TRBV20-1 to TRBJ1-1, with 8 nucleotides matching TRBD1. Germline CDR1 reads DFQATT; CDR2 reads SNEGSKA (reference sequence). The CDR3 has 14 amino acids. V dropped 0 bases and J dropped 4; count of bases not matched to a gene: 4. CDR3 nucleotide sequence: TGCAGTGCTAGAGACAGGACAGGGCGCACTGAAGCTTTCTTT. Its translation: CSARDRTGRTEAFF.

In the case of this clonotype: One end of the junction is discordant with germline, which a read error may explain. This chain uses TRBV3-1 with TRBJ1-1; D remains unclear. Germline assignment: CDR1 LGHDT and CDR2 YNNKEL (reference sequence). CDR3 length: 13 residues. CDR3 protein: CASSQGADTEALF. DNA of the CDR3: TGTGCCAGCAGCCAGGGAGCAGACACTGAAGCTCTCTTT.

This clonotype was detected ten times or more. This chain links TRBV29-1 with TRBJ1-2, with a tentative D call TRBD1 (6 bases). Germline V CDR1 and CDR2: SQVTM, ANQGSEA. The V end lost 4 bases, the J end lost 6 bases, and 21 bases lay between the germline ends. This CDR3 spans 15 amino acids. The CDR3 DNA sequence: TGCAGCGTTGTAGGATTAGCCAGGGGAGTTAATGGCTACACCTTC. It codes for CSVVGLARGVNGYTF.

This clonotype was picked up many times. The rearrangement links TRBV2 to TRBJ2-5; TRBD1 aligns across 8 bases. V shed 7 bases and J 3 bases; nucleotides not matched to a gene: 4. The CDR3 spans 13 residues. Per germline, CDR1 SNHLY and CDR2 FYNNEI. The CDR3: CASKKDREETQYF. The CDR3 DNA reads TGTGCCAGCAAGAAGGACAGGGAAGAGACCCAGTACTTC.

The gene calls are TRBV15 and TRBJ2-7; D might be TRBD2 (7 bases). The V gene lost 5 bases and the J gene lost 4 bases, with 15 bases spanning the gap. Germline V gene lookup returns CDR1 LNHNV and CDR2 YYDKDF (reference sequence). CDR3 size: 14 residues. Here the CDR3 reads CATSEGGGTYEQYF. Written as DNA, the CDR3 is TGTGCCACCAGCGAAGGGGGGGGCACATACGAGCAGTACTTC.

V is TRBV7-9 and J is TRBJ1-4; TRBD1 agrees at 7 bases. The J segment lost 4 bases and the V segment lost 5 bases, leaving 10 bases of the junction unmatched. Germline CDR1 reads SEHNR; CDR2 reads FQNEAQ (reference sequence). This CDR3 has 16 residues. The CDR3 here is CASSQNRDSGNEKLFF. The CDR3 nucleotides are TGTGCCAGCAGCCAGAACCGGGACAGCGGTAATGAAAAACTGTTTTTT.

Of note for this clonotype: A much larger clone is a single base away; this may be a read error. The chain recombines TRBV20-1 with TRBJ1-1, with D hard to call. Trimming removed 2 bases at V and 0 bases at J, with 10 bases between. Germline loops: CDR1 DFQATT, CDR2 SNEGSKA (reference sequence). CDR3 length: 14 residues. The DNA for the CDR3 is TGCAGTGCTAGATCTGGGCGGTTGAACACTGAAGCTTTCTTT. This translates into CSARSGRLNTEAFF.

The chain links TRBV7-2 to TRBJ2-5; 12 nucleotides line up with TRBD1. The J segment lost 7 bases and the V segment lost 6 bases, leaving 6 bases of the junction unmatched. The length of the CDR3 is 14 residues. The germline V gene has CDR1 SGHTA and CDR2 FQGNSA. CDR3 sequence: CASSRDRGQGTQYF. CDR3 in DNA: TGTGCCAGCAGTCGGGACAGGGGGCAGGGGACCCAGTACTTC. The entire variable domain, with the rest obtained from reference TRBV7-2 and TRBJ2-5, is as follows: GAGVSQSPSNKVTEKGKDVELRCDPISGHTALYWYRQSLGQGLEFLIYFQGNSAPDKSGLPSDRFSAERTGGSVSTLTIQRTQQEDSAVYLCASSRDRGQGTQYFGPGTRLLVL.